The 32 T cell receptor beta chains reported below all come from one sample, sequenced in a study of T cell clones after liver transplantation. Assay used: immunoSEQ multiplex PCR; TCRdb lists only in-frame clones, some missing. The table has some 33,000 clones, over 85% seen once. The sequenced sample was CD8+ T cells from blood, obtained 12 months after liver transplant. Receptors were obtained from a human patient who received a liver transplant. Some T cells may be transferred from the graft donor.

This clone was detected a few times. The genes are TRBV9 and TRBJ2-7; D is ambiguous. CDR3 length equals 13 residues. The germline V and J ends were trimmed by 0 bases and 2 bases, with 6 bases remaining between them. Per germline, CDR1 SGDLS and CDR2 YYNGEE. The CDR3 region is CASSVGGTYEQYF. CDR3 coding DNA: TGTGCCAGCAGCGTAGGGGGAACCTACGAGCAGTACTTC.

The gene calls are TRBV28 and TRBJ2-3, with D unresolved. Germline CDR1 is MDHEN and CDR2 is SYDVKM. The CDR3 totals 14 residues. V was shortened by 10 bases and J by 4 bases, with 18 bases between the two germline ends. The CDR3 nucleotides read TGTGCCATAGACTCCCTGAATGAGGCAGATACGCAGTATTTT. Translation gives CAIDSLNEADTQYF.

This sequence joins TRBV5-1 and TRBJ2-1; D gene uncertain. This CDR3 region has 17 residues. Germline V gene data show CDR1 as SGHRS and CDR2 as YFSETQ. V lost 0 bases and J 5 bases, leaving 18 bases between the germline ends. This CDR3 is CASSLDLAGSSHNEQFF. The CDR3 nucleotides are TGCGCCAGCAGCTTGGACCTCGCAGGCTCGTCCCACAATGAGCAGTTCTTC. The complete variable domain, with remaining parts taken from reference TRBV5-1 and TRBJ2-1, reads KAGVTQTPRYLIKTRGQQVTLSCSPISGHRSVSWYQQTPGQGLQFLFEYFSETQRNKGNFPGRFSGRQFSNSRSEMNVSTLELGDSALYLCASSLDLAGSSHNEQFFGPGTRLTVL.

V and J are TRBV15 and TRBJ2-1; D gene unclear. Germline V gene lookup returns CDR1 LNHNV and CDR2 YYDKDF (reference sequence). This CDR3 has 15 residues. V was pared by 1 base and J by 5 bases, with 12 bases between. CDR3 residues: CATSRGGMVDNEQFF. CDR3 coding DNA: TGTGCCACCAGCAGAGGGGGAATGGTGGACAATGAGCAGTTCTTC.

This chain connects TRBV7-3 to TRBJ2-2, with unresolved D. V lost 1 base and J lost 2, with 20 bases in between. The CDR3 consists of 19 residues. From germline, CDR1 is SGHTA and CDR2 FQGTGA. CDR3 region: CASSLKGFGTITNTGELFF. For the CDR3, the DNA is TGTGCCAGCAGCTTAAAAGGGTTTGGCACTATCACAAACACCGGGGAGCTGTTTTTT.

This chain uses TRBV5-4 with TRBJ2-3; weak D call: TRBD2 (6 bases). The CDR3 is 14 residues long. Germline V gene data show CDR1 as SGHNT and CDR2 as YYREEE (reference sequence). V gave up 2 bases and J gave up 2 bases, with 9 bases separating them. The DNA for the CDR3 is TGTGCCAGCAGCTTAGGGGAGGACACAGATACGCAGTATTTT. Residues: CASSLGEDTDTQYF. The variable domain in full, with the rest retrieved from reference TRBV5-4 and TRBJ2-3, is ETGVTQSPTHLIKTRGQQVTLRCSSQSGHNTVSWYQQALGQGPQFIFQYYREEENGRGNFPPRFSGLQFPNYSSELNVNALELDDSALYLCASSLGEDTDTQYFGPGTRLTVL.

The chain joins TRBV7-8 to TRBJ2-7, with no clear D. CDR3 size: 12 residues. Germline lookup yields CDR1 SGHVS and CDR2 FQNEAQ. The V end lost 2 bases, the J end lost 7 bases, and 9 bases lay between the germline ends. CDR3 residues: CASSLRTLEQYF. For the CDR3, the DNA is TGTGCCAGCAGCTTACGAACTTTAGAGCAGTACTTC.

The V and J genes are TRBV5-1 and TRBJ1-2; the D gene is possibly TRBD1 (6 bases). Deletions cut 0 bases from V and 3 bases from J, with 12 bases between. The germline gives CDR1 SGHRS, CDR2 YFSETQ. This CDR3 spans 15 amino acids. The CDR3 spells CASSLGTGQHYGYTF. The CDR3 DNA reads TGCGCCAGCAGCTTGGGTACAGGGCAACACTATGGCTACACCTTC.

The V and J genes are TRBV27 and TRBJ2-7, with 8 positions matching TRBD2. The CDR3 length is 14 residues. J was trimmed by 5 bases and V by 3 bases; bases with no gene match: 6. The V gene's germline CDR1 is MNHEY and CDR2 SMNVEV (reference sequence). The CDR3, as DNA: TGTGCCAGCAGTTTCTTGCCGGGAGGGGACGAGCAGTACTTC. It translates to CASSFLPGGDEQYF.

V and J are TRBV5-1 and TRBJ2-1, with TRBD1 matching 9 bases. Germline V gene data show CDR1 as SGHRS and CDR2 as YFSETQ. Trimming at V came to 4 bases and at J to 7 bases, leaving 6 bases not matched to a gene. The CDR3 runs 14 residues. CDR3 DNA sequence: TGCGCCAGCAGCCAACAGGGACAGGGAAATGAGCAGTTCTTC. It specifies CASSQQGQGNEQFF.

The J gene is TRBJ2-3, the V gene TRBV9; no clear D gene. V lost 2 bases to trimming and J lost 0 bases, with 4 bases between them. The CDR3 totals 13 residues. Germline lookup yields CDR1 SGDLS and CDR2 YYNGEE. CDR3 DNA: TGTGCCAGCAGCGTGGGGAGCACAGATACGCAGTATTTT. Protein product: CASSVGSTDTQYF.

In nucleotides, the CDR3 is TGTGCCAGCAGCACTTTAGCGGGGGGCACACTCTACGAGCAGTACTTC. This codes for CASSTLAGGTLYEQYF. The chain is built from TRBV21-1 and TRBJ2-7; the table's D call, TRBD2, was not checked against the DNA. TRBV21-1 is a pseudogene. There are 16 residues in the CDR3.

This clone has just one count. J is TRBJ2-3 and V is TRBV28; weak D call: TRBD1 (5 bases). Germline V lookup: CDR1 MDHEN, CDR2 SYDVKM. CDR3 size: 16 residues. Trimming took off 4 bases at V and 6 bases at J, with 20 bases between the two ends. The CDR3 DNA sequence: TGTGCCAGCAGTTCCCCCGGTCAGGGCTTAAGGGATACGCAGTATTTT. Amino acids: CASSSPGQGLRDTQYF.

The chain joins TRBV4-1 to TRBJ2-7; 8 bases map to TRBD2. This CDR3 comprises 13 residues. In germline, CDR1 is MGHRA, CDR2 YSYEKL. The trim removed 4 bases at V and 6 bases at J, leaving 5 bases unmatched. The CDR3 DNA reads TGCGCCAGCAGCCCTGGAACTAGCGGCGAGCAGTACTTC. This sequence encodes CASSPGTSGEQYF.

The chain recombines TRBV27 with TRBJ1-2; TRBD1 might be the D (6 bases). Trimming left V 2 bases short and J 7 bases short, with 11 bases between. The CDR3 runs to 13 residues. CDR1 is MNHEY, CDR2 SMNVEV, per germline (reference sequence). CDR3 loop: CASSLPGARGYTF. Written as DNA, the CDR3 is TGTGCCAGCAGTTTACCGGGGGCGCGTGGCTACACCTTC.

The chain carries TRBV27 and TRBJ2-2; D is unresolved. Between the trimmed V and J ends, which lost 7 bases and 0 bases, there was a span of 9 bases. Looked up from germline, CDR1 is MNHEY and CDR2 is SMNVEV (reference sequence). This CDR3 comprises 14 residues. In DNA form, the CDR3 reads TGTGCCAGCAATCCTGGCTCGAACACCGGGGAGCTGTTTTTT. It encodes CASNPGSNTGELFF.

The V gene is TRBV9, the J gene TRBJ2-7; 7 bases are a match to TRBD1. This CDR3 is built from 13 residues. Germline V lookup: CDR1 SGDLS, CDR2 YYNGEE. J lost 2 bases, V lost 3 bases, and 2 bases had no gene match. In nucleotides, the CDR3 is TGTGCCAGCAGCGAGGGACAGACCTACGAGCAGTACTTC. Translating it yields CASSEGQTYEQYF.

The rearrangement joins TRBV27 to TRBJ1-2, with 10 bases identical to TRBD1. Per germline, CDR1 MNHEY and CDR2 SMNVEV (reference sequence). The CDR3 spans 15 residues. Losses at the gene ends were 8 bases for V and 5 bases for J; bases not matched to a gene: 11. The CDR3 loop is CASFGGQGIGYGYTF. CDR3 nucleotide sequence: TGTGCCAGCTTTGGGGGACAGGGGATAGGGTATGGCTACACCTTC.

This rearrangement joins TRBV28 to TRBJ1-2; TRBD1 might be the D (6 bases). The V and J ends lost 1 base and 5 bases respectively, with 14 bases between them. CDR1 is MDHEN and CDR2 is SYDVKM in the germline V gene. The CDR3 runs to 15 residues. The CDR3 loop is CASSLFGGGPYGYTF. The CDR3 nucleotides read TGTGCCAGCAGTTTATTCGGGGGCGGACCTTATGGCTACACCTTC.

J is TRBJ2-7 and V is TRBV29-1, with D perhaps matching TRBD2 (5 bases). The CDR3 length is 15 residues. V dropped 3 bases and J dropped 0 bases, with 15 bases sitting between them. Germline CDR1 and CDR2: SQVTM and ANQGSEA. This CDR3 is CSVEGGSLDSYEQYF. The CDR3 region has the DNA TGCAGCGTTGAGGGCGGGTCTTTGGACTCCTACGAGCAGTACTTC.

The chain carries TRBV27 and TRBJ2-1, with 9 bases matching TRBD2. Germline-derived CDR1 and CDR2 are MNHEY and SMNVEV (reference sequence). The CDR3 has 16 amino acids. V lost 5 bases and J lost 6; bases outside the gene matches: 11. In DNA form, the CDR3 reads TGTGCCAGCAGTCCGCCGGGGCTAGCGGGGTTCAATGAGCAGTTCTTC. Its protein is CASSPPGLAGFNEQFF.

The chain has TRBV6-5 and TRBJ2-1; D is ambiguous. This CDR3 comprises 13 residues. The germline gives CDR1 MNHEY, CDR2 SVGAGI. Trimming took 5 bases from V and 4 from J, leaving 9 bases between them. The CDR3 reads CASSPFIYNEQFF. Written as DNA, the CDR3 is TGTGCCAGCAGTCCCTTTATTTACAATGAGCAGTTCTTC.

The CDR3 DNA reads as TGTGCCAGCAGTGAAGCGGCAGGGGGGACCTACGAGCAGTACTTC. The encoded protein is CASSEAAGGTYEQYF. This rearrangement joins TRBV2 to TRBJ2-7, with D perhaps matching TRBD1 (7 bases). The CDR3 is 15 amino acids. V shed 0 bases and J shed 2 bases, with 11 bases lying between them. Germline V CDR1 and CDR2: SNHLY, FYNNEI.

This chain joins TRBV29-1 and TRBJ2-7; D is unresolved. The V gene lost 4 bases and the J gene lost 5 bases, with 6 bases spanning the gap. Germline V CDR1 and CDR2: SQVTM, ANQGSEA. The CDR3 is 10 amino acids. The CDR3 nucleotides read TGCAGCGTTGTGGTAAACGAGCAGTACTTC. Translating it yields CSVVVNEQYF.

This chain joins TRBV12-5 and TRBJ1-2, with D maybe TRBD1 (5 bases). Trimming took off 6 bases at V and 1 base at J, with 9 bases between the two ends. Germline V lookup: CDR1 LGHNT, CDR2 FRNRAP. The CDR3 runs 13 residues. CDR3: CASGRQSNYGYTF. CDR3 nucleotide sequence: TGTGCTAGTGGCCGACAGAGTAACTATGGCTACACCTTC.

This chain links TRBV11-3 with TRBJ2-3, with 14 bases matching TRBD2. V gave up 5 bases and J gave up 5 bases; unmatched junction bases: 6. The length of the CDR3 is 16 residues. CDR1 SGHNT and CDR2 YENEEA come from the germline V gene. Here the CDR3 DNA reads TGTGCCAGCAGCAAACCCGGGACTAGCGGGAGAGATACGCAGTATTTT. Translated: CASSKPGTSGRDTQYF.

The chain links TRBV9 to TRBJ2-7, with no clear D. There are 13 residues in the CDR3. Germline V gene data show CDR1 as SGDLS and CDR2 as YYNGEE. Trimming cost V 4 bases and J 0 bases, with 8 bases left between them. The CDR3 nucleotides read TGTGCCAGCAGCCCGTCGAGCTCCTACGAGCAGTACTTC. This encodes CASSPSSSYEQYF.

This clone showed up just once. The rearrangement uses TRBV30 and TRBJ2-7; 14 nucleotides line up with TRBD2. Germline assignment: CDR1 GTSNPN and CDR2 SVGIG (reference sequence). The CDR3 spans 13 residues. V lost 7 bases to trimming and J lost 4 bases; unmatched junction nucleotides: 3. The DNA of the CDR3 is TGTGCCTCCGGGACTAGCGGGAGATACGAGCAGTACTTC. Its translation: CASGTSGRYEQYF.

V is TRBV29-1 and J is TRBJ1-2; D possibly corresponds to TRBD1 (5 bases). CDR1 is SQVTM, CDR2 ANQGSEA, per germline. The CDR3 totals 12 residues. Between the trimmed V and J ends, which lost 6 bases and 8 bases, there was a span of 16 bases. The chain's CDR3 is CSVSGTQGGYTF. The CDR3, as DNA: TGCAGCGTATCCGGGACCCAGGGAGGCTACACCTTC.

This clone appeared once. The chain combines TRBV29-1 with TRBJ1-1; no clear D. The CDR3 contains 13 residues. V was shortened by 7 bases and J by 0 bases, with 12 bases between the two germline ends. Germline V gene sequence: CDR1 SQVTM, CDR2 ANQGSEA. This chain's CDR3 is CSGLRGMNTEAFF. The CDR3 bases are TGCAGCGGACTACGGGGTATGAACACTGAAGCTTTCTTT.

The chain joins TRBV2 to TRBJ2-3; no firm D call. There are 15 residues in the CDR3. Germline assignment: CDR1 SNHLY and CDR2 FYNNEI. Trimming removed 2 bases at V and 2 bases at J, with 11 bases between. The CDR3 nucleotides read TGTGCCAGCAGTGAATTTATTGCTACCACAGATACGCAGTATTTT. Amino acids: CASSEFIATTDTQYF.

This chain connects TRBV14 to TRBJ2-1; 12 nucleotides match TRBD2. V dropped 3 bases and J dropped 9; count of bases not matched to a gene: 6. This CDR3 comprises 15 residues. Looked up from germline, CDR1 is SGHDN and CDR2 is FVKESK. CDR3 in DNA: TGTGCCAGCAGCCAGCGACTAGCGGGAGAGGTTGAGCAGTTCTTC. It is translated as CASSQRLAGEVEQFF.